This T cell receptor beta chain was sequenced during a study of blood T cells in healthy people across ages. Whole-study results and caveats: More naive CD4+ cells and higher diversity marked long-lived donors relative to aged donors. TCR beta diversity per million T cells fell roughly linearly with age.

Using a J-beta primer mix together with a sample-barcoded 5' primer, a second PCR was run for about 6 to 11 cycles. A tag from a template-switch adaptor with 12 random nucleotides marked each cDNA molecule. TCRdb analysed the 5' RACE reads with MiXCR anew, one entry per CDR3 protein. This sample has approximately 670,000 distinct CDR3 sequences; roughly 41% occur once, and the top ten carry around 30%. With regard to this clonotype: As yet, its antigen is unknown.

Per individual sample, total RNA of at least 6 micrograms was extracted. The CDR3 is 15 residues long. Trimming stripped 3 bases from V and 0 bases from J, with 9 bases between. Per germline, CDR1 MNHNS and CDR2 SASEGT. Sequences were obtained from blood. This chain connects TRBV6-1 to TRBJ2-4; D is undetermined. The TCR was taken from a man older than 75 in good health. DNA of the CDR3: TGTGCCAGCAGTGAGGTTATCCTAGCCAAAAACATTCAGTACTTC. As protein: CASSEVILAKNIQYF.